This TCR beta chain was observed in a study of blood T cell repertoires in COVID-19. Study overall: Some COVID-19 samples were acute and others convalescent; all came from the United States, Italy and Spain. T cells, B-cell-depleted T cells, or PBMCs supplied cDNA or gDNA.

All enrollees were roughly 18 to 90 years old and from 24 US areas. Authors' data handling: Quantification of nucleated cells was approximated via reference gene primer amplification. Generated by immunoSEQ multiplex PCR, the TCRdb table keeps only in-frame clones and is missing some. The V and J calls and the clone size are those of that table, but D and trimming were determined from the DNA. The table lists 250,000 to 400,000 clones, around 85% of them singletons. This clone was picked up one time. CDR1 and CDR2 from the germline V gene are SGHRS and YFSETQ. This CDR3 contains 14 residues. J gave up 3 bases and V 4 bases, and 4 bases lay outside the gene matches.

The chain has TRBV5-1 and TRBJ1-2, with 9 bases that match TRBD1. Sequences were obtained from PBMCs or T cells enriched from blood (not recorded which). This receptor was identified in a woman between 25 and 40 years old who had been exposed to COVID-19. The CDR3 loop reads CASSRDRADYGYTF. The DNA for the CDR3 is TGCGCCAGCAGCCGGGACAGGGCGGACTATGGCTACACCTTC.